The following is a T cell receptor beta chain sequence with its context. This clonotype comes out as large (0.1 to 1%) from its frequency, since no count is listed. Its target antigen remains unknown. The data originate from a study of GPR56 and killer-like receptors on CD4 memory cells (dated by TCRdb to the late 2010s). About the study as a whole: The study proposed that the stepwise gain of KLRB1, KLRG1, GPR56 and finally KLRF1 marks human CD4+ memory T-cell differentiation and cytokine production potential. The study described its healthy blood donors as age-matched to the liver disease patients, who had a median age of about 70 years. Overall study results and their limits: Rather than full repertoires, the diversity and similarity analyses used only the 100 most expanded clones in each population. The clones that dominated late populations 4 and 5 were also present in early populations 1 and 2, and the authors interpreted this finding as evidence for linear differentiation. TCR repertoires overlapped especially between the late populations 4 and 5, and partly population 3. Clonal frequency was low in the marker-negative population and rose progressively along the proposed pathway, while TCRbeta diversity fell correspondingly.

Before TCRbeta sequencing, fluorescence-activated cell sorting was used to enrich five KLR/GPR56-defined CD4+ populations. To test a linear memory differentiation pathway, the researchers sequenced TCRbeta repertoires from five CD4+ T-cell subsets that were defined by expression of KLRB1, KLRG1, GPR56 and KLRF1. TCR-sequenced cells came from peripheral blood of healthy control individuals, reported as five donors in the TCRbeta analysis figure. Heparinized peripheral blood was collected, and every sample was processed within one hour of retrieval. To isolate peripheral blood mononuclear cells, blood was diluted 1:2 in PBS and put through Biocoll density gradient centrifugation at room temperature. Before flow sorting, freshly isolated PBMCs underwent magnetic sorting with anti-CD4 MicroBeads to enrich CD4+ T cells. A BD FACSAria II was used to sort CD4+ T cells enriched from PBMCs of healthy donors according to marker expression. Surface staining used anti-KLRB1 clone 191B8, anti-KLRF1 clone 4A4.D10 and anti-KLRG1 clone REA261 antibodies from Miltenyi Biotec.

Including cysteine and phenylalanine, the CDR3 has 11 amino acids. No DNA sequence is on record. As encoded in the germline V gene, CDR1 is MNHNS while CDR2 is SASEGT. Sequencing took place on an Illumina HiSeq 2500. To build sequencing libraries, a previously published PCR protocol was used to amplify the recombined TCRbeta locus. Per the original workflow: Reads whose average quality score was below 30 were removed, and the reads that remained were processed with IMSEQ. Vbeta gene, Jbeta gene and CDR3 amino acid sequence were used to define clonotypes. To quantify how much the repertoires of different populations overlapped, the Morisita-Horn index was computed on the top 100 expanded clones. Clonal diversity was assessed with Rényi diversity profiles calculated on the top 100 expanded clones. TCRdb reprocessed the reads and assigns one entry to each CDR3 protein sequence, leaving out DNA. The V and J calls come from TCRdb's annotation, not from the publication. The table for this sample lists 2,400 or so distinct CDR3 sequences. The top ten clones comprise approximately 4.1% of the sample.

Source material: memory CD4+ T cells from blood. The receptor was derived from a human donor in good health. This receptor chain uses TRBV6-1 and TRBJ1-5. The CDR3 protein is CASRDRTIQHF.